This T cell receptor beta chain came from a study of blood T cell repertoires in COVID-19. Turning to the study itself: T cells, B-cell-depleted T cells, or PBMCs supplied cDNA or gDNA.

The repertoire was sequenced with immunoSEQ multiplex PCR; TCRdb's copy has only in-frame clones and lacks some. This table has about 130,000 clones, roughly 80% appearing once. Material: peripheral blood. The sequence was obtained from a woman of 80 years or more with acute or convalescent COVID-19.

Written as DNA, the CDR3 is TGCGCCAGCAGCTCCCGGACAGGAGATTATGGCTACACCTTC. Translated: CASSSRTGDYGYTF. The rearrangement joins TRBV4-3 to TRBJ1-2; 7 nucleotides line up with TRBD1. CDR1 is LGHNA and CDR2 is YSLEER in the germline V gene. J lost 5 bases, V lost 5 bases, and 8 bases had no gene match. The length of the CDR3 is 14 residues.